The TCR beta chain described here comes from a study of blood T cell repertoires in COVID-19. The wider study: Sources were T cells, B-cell-depleted T cells, or PBMCs; the material itself was cDNA or gDNA.

This CDR3 is built from 13 residues. Trimming removed 4 bases from V and 2 bases from J, with 11 bases in between. The V gene's germline CDR1 is SQVTM and CDR2 ANQGSEA. Profiling relied on immunoSEQ multiplex PCR, and the TCRdb table lists in-frame clones only, not all of them. The repertoire has 470,000 or so clones, around 90% of them found once; the top ten carry under 2%. Source material: PBMCs or T cells enriched from blood (not recorded which). The receptor was derived from a woman between 18 and 29 years old with acute COVID-19. The J gene is TRBJ1-2, the V gene TRBV29-1; D call uncertain. The CDR3 DNA sequence: TGCAGCGTTGCTGTGGGCACGAACTATGGCTACACCTTC. This sequence encodes CSVAVGTNYGYTF. Combining the CDR3 with reference TRBV29-1 and TRBJ1-2 gives the whole variable domain SAVISQKPSRDICQRGTSLTIQCQVDSQVTMMFWYRQQPGQSLTLIATANQGSEATYESGFVIDKFPISRPNLTFSTLTVSNMSPEDSSIYLCSVAVGTNYGYTFGSGTRLTVV.